This T cell receptor (beta chain) was captured by sequencing in a study of OX40 agonist ivuxolimab in advanced cancers. Findings and caveats of the study: In the 0.1 to 3.0 mg/kg range, CD4+ and CD8+ blood T cells had expanded clonally by week 6.

This clone was observed once. Its antigen remains unidentified. Generated by immunoSEQ multiplex PCR, the TCRdb table keeps only in-frame clones and is missing some. The sample lists about 100,000 clones, more than 85% seen once, with about 0.49% in the top ten. Deletions cut 0 bases from V and 2 bases from J, with 11 bases between. The germline gives CDR1 LGHNA, CDR2 YNFKEQ. The CDR3 is 17 residues long. The chain links TRBV4-2 to TRBJ2-6; no firm D call. This material consisted of CD4+ or CD8+ T cells sorted from blood, taken in a trial of the OX40 agonist ivuxolimab. The origin of this receptor is an adult with an advanced solid tumor such as melanoma, head and neck, liver or kidney cancer. CDR3 amino acids: CASSQEVAVAGANVLTF. In nucleotides, the CDR3 is TGTGCCAGCAGCCAAGAGGTTGCGGTTGCTGGGGCCAACGTCCTGACTTTC.